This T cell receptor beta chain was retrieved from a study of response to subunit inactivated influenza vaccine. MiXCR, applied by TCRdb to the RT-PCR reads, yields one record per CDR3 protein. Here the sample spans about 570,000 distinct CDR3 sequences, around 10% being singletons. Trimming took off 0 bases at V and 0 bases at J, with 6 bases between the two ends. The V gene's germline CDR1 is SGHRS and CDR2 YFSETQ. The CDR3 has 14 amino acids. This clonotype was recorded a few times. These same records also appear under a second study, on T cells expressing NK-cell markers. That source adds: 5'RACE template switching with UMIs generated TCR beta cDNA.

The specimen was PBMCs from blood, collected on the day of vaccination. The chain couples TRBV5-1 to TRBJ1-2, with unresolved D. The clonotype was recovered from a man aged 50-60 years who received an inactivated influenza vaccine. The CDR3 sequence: CASSLDKSNYGYTF. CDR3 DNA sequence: TGCGCCAGCAGCTTGGACAAATCTAACTATGGCTACACCTTC.